These T cell receptor beta chains were read from a single sample in a study of blood T cell repertoires in COVID-19. Measured with immunoSEQ multiplex PCR; TCRdb has only the in-frame clones, and not every one. The sample lists some 290,000 clones; about 88% were seen once. Sequenced: peripheral blood. The origin of the receptors is a man aged 18 to 30 with active or convalescent COVID-19. CDR3s include the opening cysteine and the closing phenylalanine or tryptophan. A D gene is named only where the DNA matches it firmly. Clone size, where shown, is once, few, many, or a class for clones that have expanded.

v_call	cdr3_length	clone_size	d_call	j_call	cdr3_nt	cdr3_aa
TRBV6-2/TRBV6-3	15	.	.	TRBJ2-2	TGTGCCAGCAGTGGAGGGGGGGGATACACCGGGGAGCTGTTTTTT	CASSGGGGYTGELFF
TRBV19	16	.	.	TRBJ2-3	TGTGCCAGTAGTTACTCCGGGTTCAGTCGGACAGATACGCAGTATTTT	CASSYSGFSRTDTQYF
TRBV19	17	once	TRBD1	TRBJ1-2	TGTGCCAGTAGTACTCCCGGGACAGATTGGAGGGGCTATGGCTACACCTTC	CASSTPGTDWRGYGYTF
TRBV9	19	.	TRBD2	TRBJ2-3	TGTGCCAGCAGCGTAGATCTGACTAGCGGGGGCCAAGCACTTGATACGCAGTATTTT	CASSVDLTSGGQALDTQYF
TRBV13	14	.	TRBD1	TRBJ1-1	TGTGCCAGCAGCTCCAACGACAGGGTGACTGAAGCTTTCTTT	CASSSNDRVTEAFF
TRBV4-1	14	.	.	TRBJ1-1	TGCGCCAGCAGCCCCAGGCAGTCAAACACTGAAGCTTTCTTT	CASSPRQSNTEAFF
TRBV9	15	few	TRBD1	TRBJ2-7	TGTGCCAGCAGCGTAACGGGACAGGCTGGTTACGAGCAGTACTTC	CASSVTGQAGYEQYF
TRBV25-1	15	.	.	TRBJ1-3	TGTGCCAGCATTCCCCGGGGAAGCTCTGGAAACACCATATATTTT	CASIPRGSSGNTIYF
TRBV10-3	14	.	.	TRBJ1-1	TGTGCCATCAGTGGGAGGGAAGGAAGCACTGAAGCTTTCTTT	CAISGREGSTEAFF
TRBV12-3/TRBV12-4	13	.	.	TRBJ1-6	TGTGCCAGCAGTCCTGACGAAGGGGGAGTCCTCCACTTT	CASSPDEGGVLHF
TRBV5-4	14	once	TRBD2	TRBJ2-1	TGTGCCACCTTAGCGGGAGGGCCAGGGGGTGAGCAGTTCTTC	CATLAGGPGGEQFF
TRBV5-1	12	.	TRBD1	TRBJ2-1	TGCGCCAGCCGGGACAGGGACGATGAGCAGTTCTTC	CASRDRDDEQFF
TRBV6-5	15	once	.	TRBJ1-2	TGTGCCAGCAGTTACTCCTGGGGCACTTCCTATGGCTACACCTTC	CASSYSWGTSYGYTF
TRBV19	15	.	.	TRBJ2-1	TGTGCCAGTAGGTGGGGAGAGGGTACCTACAATGAGCAGTTCTTC	CASRWGEGTYNEQFF
TRBV10-3	12	.	.	TRBJ2-7	TGTGCCATCAGTGAGCGAGAGGTCGAGCAGTACTTC	CAISEREVEQYF
TRBV9	14	.	.	TRBJ2-2	TGTGCCAGCAGCCCAACCGGAGAGGGCGGGGAGCTGTTTTTT	CASSPTGEGGELFF
TRBV18	16	.	.	TRBJ2-3	TGTGCCAGCTCACTGGGTGCCTCACTATTGACAGATACGCAGTATTTT	CASSLGASLLTDTQYF
TRBV10-3	14	.	TRBD2	TRBJ2-5	TGTGCCATCAGTACCGGGACTAGCGAAGAGACCCAGTACTTC	CAISTGTSEETQYF
TRBV14	13	.	.	TRBJ1-1	TGTGCCAGCAGCCAAGGGAGACACACTGAAGCTTTCTTT	CASSQGRHTEAFF
TRBV29-1	13	.	.	TRBJ2-2	TGCAGCGGGCGTCCTCAGACTACCGGGGAGCTGTTTTTT	CSGRPQTTGELFF
TRBV7-2	14	.	.	TRBJ1-2	TGTGCCAGCAGCTTTTATGACAGCACCTATGGCTACACCTTC	CASSFYDSTYGYTF
TRBV18	19	.	TRBD2	TRBJ2-4	TGTGCCAGCTCACCACCGGGACTAGCGGGAGGTCTAGCCAAAAACATTCAGTACTTC	CASSPPGLAGGLAKNIQYF
TRBV30	13	once	TRBD1	TRBJ1-2	TGTGCCAAAAGCAGGGGGCGAAGGGGTGGCTACACCTTC	CAKSRGRRGGYTF
TRBV6-6	15	few	TRBD2	TRBJ2-7	TGTGCCAGCAGTTCAAGACTAGCGGGGTCCTACGAGCAGTACTTC	CASSSRLAGSYEQYF
TRBV6-5	15	.	.	TRBJ2-7	TGTGCCAGCAGTTACGAAGGGGTAGCCTCCTACGAGCAGTACTTC	CASSYEGVASYEQYF
TRBV6-2/TRBV6-3	13	.	.	TRBJ1-1	TGTGCCAGCAGTTTCCCCATTCCGGGTGAAGCTTTCTTT	CASSFPIPGEAFF
TRBV2	14	.	.	TRBJ2-3	TGTGCCAGCAGTACCTCTAGGAGAACAGATACGCAGTATTTT	CASSTSRRTDTQYF
TRBV4-3	19	.	TRBD1	TRBJ1-4	TGCGCCAGCAGCCAATTCCGGACAGGGATGACAGCAACTAATGAAAAACTGTTTTTT	CASSQFRTGMTATNEKLFF
TRBV11-2	16	few	TRBD1	TRBJ1-1	TGTGCCAGCAGCCCCATAAACAGGGGGATGAACACTGAAGCTTTCTTT	CASSPINRGMNTEAFF
TRBV28	12	.	.	TRBJ1-1	TGTGCCAGCATTCCGCGTGTTACTGAAGCTTTCTTT	CASIPRVTEAFF
TRBV11-3	15	.	TRBD2	TRBJ2-7	TGTGCCAGCAGCTTCTCGGGGCGGGAGATGTACGAGCAGTACTTC	CASSFSGREMYEQYF
TRBV25-1	13	.	.	TRBJ1-2	TGTGCCAGCAGTGTCGGTCGGGACTATGGCTACACCTTC	CASSVGRDYGYTF
TRBV5-1	14	.	TRBD1	TRBJ1-4	TGCGCCAGCAGCCGGACAGGGGCGAATGAAAAACTGTTTTTT	CASSRTGANEKLFF
TRBV7-9	13	few	.	TRBJ1-1	TGTGCCAGCAGCTTATCGGGCGGGGTTGAAGCTTTCTTT	CASSLSGGVEAFF
TRBV18	16	few	.	TRBJ1-1	TGTGCCAGCTCACCCCGACAGGTGGAATGGGGCACTGAAGCTTTCTTT	CASSPRQVEWGTEAFF
TRBV6-1	16	.	TRBD1	TRBJ2-7	TGTGCCAGCAGGGAAGACAGGGGGCGTACCCCCTACGAACAGTACTTC	CASREDRGRTPYEQYF
TRBV7-9	15	.	TRBD1	TRBJ1-4	TGTGCCAGCAGCTTATTGGGGACAGGGGACGAAAAACTGTTTTTT	CASSLLGTGDEKLFF
TRBV19	15	.	TRBD1	TRBJ2-7	TGTGCCAGTAGTAAGTCGGACAGGGTAACCTACGAGCAGTACTTC	CASSKSDRVTYEQYF
TRBV6-5	13	.	.	TRBJ1-1	TGTGCCAGCACCCCAGGGGAGAACACTGAAGCTTTCTTT	CASTPGENTEAFF
TRBV10-3	15	.	.	TRBJ2-3	TGTGCCATCAGTCTAGCGGAGGGGGGCACAGATACGCAGTATTTT	CAISLAEGGTDTQYF
TRBV11-3	16	.	.	TRBJ2-1	TGTGCCAGCAGCTTAGAAGAAGACCTAGCGTACCATGAGCAGTTCTTC	CASSLEEDLAYHEQFF
TRBV2	13	few	.	TRBJ1-6	TGTGCCAGCAGTGTTGAACTCCATTCACCCCTCCACTTT	CASSVELHSPLHF
TRBV19	14	.	TRBD2	TRBJ2-1	TGTGCCAGTAGTATGAACGGGAGGGAAAATGAGCAGTTCTTC	CASSMNGRENEQFF
TRBV28	12	few	.	TRBJ1-6	TGTGCCAGCACCCGACAGGACAGAGCCCTCCACTTT	CASTRQDRALHF
TRBV7-2	15	.	TRBD1	TRBJ2-7	TGTGCCAGCAGCACACCGGGGACAGGCAAGGACGAGCAGTACTTC	CASSTPGTGKDEQYF
TRBV7-2	13	.	.	TRBJ2-3	TGTGCCAGCAGCTTAGGGAGAACAGATACGCAGTATTTT	CASSLGRTDTQYF
TRBV2	15	.	.	TRBJ1-2	TGTGCCAGCAGTGGGGGGACACCCGAGATTTATGGCTACACCTTC	CASSGGTPEIYGYTF
TRBV7-9	14	.	TRBD1	TRBJ2-7	TGTGCCAGCAGTCACAGGGGACCTACCTACGAGCAGTACTTC	CASSHRGPTYEQYF